These 11 T cell receptor beta chains were all obtained from the same sample, sequenced in a study of shared clonotypes between healthy human individuals. Profiled with immunoSEQ multiplex PCR; TCRdb holds only in-frame clones, not every one. The sample shows some 580,000 clones, roughly 98% of them seen only once. It was CD45RO-negative cells, positively selected for CCR7, that made up naive CD8 cells, with terminally differentiated effector memory CD45RA+ cells excluded. Sequencing input: naive CD8+ T cells sorted from blood. The receptor source for this set is a man between 25 and 39 years old in good health.

In its sample, this clone was seen once. V and J are TRBV5-4 and TRBJ1-1; 7 bases are shared with TRBD1. In germline, CDR1 is SGHNT, CDR2 YYREEE (reference sequence). The J segment lost 0 bases and the V segment lost 4 bases, leaving 6 bases of the junction unmatched. The CDR3 has 15 residues. CDR3 nucleotide sequence: TGTGCCAGCAGCCAGCCGACAGGGATGAACACTGAAGCTTTCTTT. Amino acids: CASSQPTGMNTEAFF.

The rearrangement links TRBV7-2 to TRBJ1-5; 7 nucleotides agree with TRBD1. This CDR3 has 16 residues. Unmatched junction bases numbered 4, after V lost 2 bases and J lost 0 bases. The V gene's germline CDR1 is SGHTA and CDR2 FQGNSA. CDR3 sequence (DNA): TGTGCCAGCAGCTTATTTGGGACAGATAGCAATCAGCCCCAGCATTTT. Its translation is CASSLFGTDSNQPQHF.

This clone has just one count. The chain links TRBV6-6 to TRBJ2-4; TRBD2 aligns across 15 bases. The length of the CDR3 is 14 residues. Trimming removed 8 bases from V and 10 bases from J; junction bases left unmatched: 6. Germline lookup yields CDR1 MNHNY and CDR2 SVGAGI (reference sequence). CDR3 loop: CASGLAGGPQIQYF. DNA of the CDR3: TGTGCCAGCGGACTAGCGGGAGGGCCGCAGATTCAGTACTTC.

V is TRBV4-1 and J is TRBJ2-7; D perhaps matches TRBD1 (6 bases). Germline loops: CDR1 MGHRA, CDR2 YSYEKL. This CDR3 comprises 14 residues. V was pared by 5 bases and J by 5 bases, with 16 bases between. DNA for the CDR3: TGCGCCAGCAGCGGGACACGCCTTGTAGACGAGCAGTACTTC. It specifies CASSGTRLVDEQYF.

This clone was counted a single time. The chain has TRBV25-1 and TRBJ2-1; a possible D gene is TRBD2 (6 bases). Germline-derived CDR1 and CDR2 are MGHDK and SYGVNS. This CDR3 region has 13 residues. Trimming took 5 bases from V and 6 from J, leaving 11 bases between them. CDR3 region: CASSRLDFNEQFF. The CDR3 bases are TGTGCCAGCAGTAGACTAGACTTCAATGAGCAGTTCTTC.

V gene TRBV29-1 combines with J gene TRBJ2-3; 8 nucleotides agree with TRBD2. The CDR3 runs 14 residues. The germline V gene encodes CDR1 SQVTM and CDR2 ANQGSEA. Trimming cost V 3 bases and J 6 bases; bases outside gene matches: 8. The CDR3 DNA reads as TGCAGCGTTGAGGCTCGGGAGGGCCGCGATACGCAGTATTTT. Translating it yields CSVEAREGRDTQYF.

The chain joins TRBV7-9 to TRBJ1-2; TRBD1 agrees at 9 bases. CDR1 SEHNR and CDR2 FQNEAQ come from the germline V gene (reference sequence). The trim removed 5 bases at V and 4 bases at J, leaving 8 bases unmatched. The CDR3 length is 15 residues. In nucleotides, the CDR3 is TGTGCCAGCAGCGCTCGGGACAGGGAGGGCTATGGCTACACCTTC. Encoded protein: CASSARDREGYGYTF.

The chain uses TRBV7-9 and TRBJ1-1; TRBD1 is a possible D gene (5 bases). CDR1 is SEHNR and CDR2 is FQNEAQ in the germline V gene (reference sequence). This CDR3 contains 14 residues. V lost 8 bases and J 6 bases, leaving 19 bases between the germline ends. As DNA, the CDR3 is TGTGCCAGCTCGGGGCTCGGGGGAACAGCTGAAGCTTTCTTT. It translates to CASSGLGGTAEAFF.

This chain uses TRBV19 with TRBJ2-1; D possibly corresponds to TRBD2 (6 bases). Germline V gene sequence: CDR1 LNHDA, CDR2 SQIVND (reference sequence). Trimming stripped 3 bases from V and 9 bases from J, with 15 bases between. The CDR3 contains 14 residues. The CDR3 protein is CASSIWDLASEQFF. The CDR3 DNA sequence: TGTGCCAGTAGTATTTGGGACTTGGCCAGTGAGCAGTTCTTC.

V and J are TRBV5-1 and TRBJ2-2; 8 nucleotides agree with TRBD1. The V gene end was trimmed by 8 bases and the J gene end by 1 base; junction bases not matched to a gene: 13. This CDR3 comprises 17 residues. Per the germline V gene, CDR1 is SGHRS and CDR2 is YFSETQ. The CDR3 region has the DNA TGCGCCAGTGACTCAGGGGGCTGGACCCGGAACACCGGGGAGCTGTTTTTT. This codes for CASDSGGWTRNTGELFF. Variable domain in full (rest from reference TRBV5-1 and TRBJ2-2): KAGVTQTPRYLIKTRGQQVTLSCSPISGHRSVSWYQQTPGQGLQFLFEYFSETQRNKGNFPGRFSGRQFSNSRSEMNVSTLELGDSALYLCASDSGGWTRNTGELFFGEGSRLTVL.

The rearrangement uses TRBV6-5 and TRBJ1-3; tentatively, D is TRBD1 (5 bases). With 4 bases removed from V and 8 bases from J, the gap between germline ends came to 18 bases. CDR3 length: 15 amino acids. CDR1 and CDR2 from the germline V gene are MNHEY and SVGAGI. CDR3 nucleotides: TGTGCCAGCAGTTCTGGGGCAGGGCGTGGGGACACCATATATTTT. Translation: CASSSGAGRGDTIYF.